The clone carrying this T cell receptor beta chain showed up just a few times. Its antigen is as yet unknown. This entry comes from a study of identifying expanded T cells in peripheral blood. The CDR3 contains 14 residues. Trimming removed 4 bases at V and 5 bases at J, with 12 bases between. Germline lookup yields CDR1 SNHLY and CDR2 FYNNEI. Study-level points and caveats: Approximately 1.1 clones differed between technical replicates, versus approximately 17 and 20 over time. Across healthy donors, higher total template counts meant significantly greater roughly 2-week count variance.

Healthy donors had no documented immune events, such as infections, while sampled. The table came from immunoSEQ multiplex PCR; TCRdb's copy has only in-frame clones and leaves some out. Of 130,000 or so clones in the sample, 84% were seen once. The TCR comes from a person aged 18 to 75 in good health. Sequencing was done on a sample of blood. This chain links TRBV2 with TRBJ1-5; a weak D match, TRBD1 (5 bases). CDR3 residues: CASSAGDYYQPQHF. The CDR3 DNA follows: TGTGCCAGCAGTGCGGGGGACTACTATCAGCCCCAGCATTTT.